A single sample is the source of the 27 T cell receptor beta chains below, sequenced in a study of blood T cell repertoires in COVID-19. Assay: immunoSEQ multiplex PCR; the TCRdb copy retains only in-frame clones and omits some. The sample gives some 37,000 clones, 85% to 90% of which show up once; 9% to 14% is in the top ten. Input material: peripheral blood. Every receptor here comes from a man aged 70-80 years with acute or convalescent COVID-19.

This chain connects TRBV2 to TRBJ2-1, with 10 bases matching TRBD2. Germline V gives CDR1 SNHLY, CDR2 FYNNEI. V dropped 5 bases and J dropped 7; count of bases not matched to a gene: 8. The CDR3 consists of 15 residues. Here the CDR3 reads CASSTHGLAENEQFF. CDR3 DNA sequence: TGTGCCAGCAGTACCCATGGACTAGCGGAGAATGAGCAGTTCTTC.

This clone occurred a few times. V usage is TRBV19 and J usage is TRBJ1-1, with TRBD1 matching 7 bases. The CDR3 covers 14 residues. V was clipped by 4 bases and J by 4 bases; unmatched bases: 6. Germline V gene lookup returns CDR1 LNHDA and CDR2 SQIVND (reference sequence). The CDR3 loop is CASSRNRGGTEAFF. The CDR3 DNA is TGTGCCAGTAGTAGAAACAGGGGAGGCACTGAAGCTTTCTTT.

This chain links TRBV4-3 with TRBJ1-4, with 11 positions matching TRBD1. The V gene's germline CDR1 is LGHNA and CDR2 YSLEER. The CDR3 spans 16 residues. V lost 2 bases to trimming and J lost 8 bases; unmatched junction nucleotides: 7. The CDR3: CASSQSPGTGGEKLFF. DNA of the CDR3: TGCGCCAGCAGCCAATCACCCGGGACAGGGGGAGAAAAACTGTTTTTT.

The CDR3 here is CASSVVLAGGSYTF. Here the CDR3 DNA reads TGTGCCAGCAGCGTAGTGCTGGCGGGCGGATCCTACACCTTC. V is TRBV9 and J is TRBJ1-2, with D unclear. The germline V and J ends were trimmed by 0 bases and 10 bases, with 16 bases remaining between them. The germline gives CDR1 SGDLS, CDR2 YYNGEE. The CDR3 is 14 amino acids.

This chain connects TRBV27 to TRBJ1-2; 9 bases map to TRBD1. V dropped 5 bases and J dropped 4; count of bases not matched to a gene: 5. Per germline, CDR1 MNHEY and CDR2 SMNVEV (reference sequence). The CDR3 contains 14 residues. The CDR3, as DNA: TGTGCCAGCAGTCCGCGACAGGGGGGCTATGGCTACACCTTC. This translates into CASSPRQGGYGYTF.

The chain has TRBV9 and TRBJ2-1; maybe TRBD2 (6 bases). Trimming cost V 0 bases and J 8 bases, with 18 bases left between them. Germline V gene data show CDR1 as SGDLS and CDR2 as YYNGEE. The CDR3 runs 16 residues. The CDR3 is CASSVAPGDPSDEQFF. For the CDR3, the DNA is TGTGCCAGCAGCGTAGCCCCGGGAGACCCCTCCGATGAGCAGTTCTTC.

This clone has just one count. The J gene is TRBJ1-5, the V gene TRBV28; D is unresolved. This CDR3 is built from 14 residues. V was clipped by 2 bases and J by 7 bases, with 12 bases between them. Germline CDR1 MDHEN, CDR2 SYDVKM. The CDR3 coding sequence is TGTGCCAGCAGTTTAGTGACTCGCGGGCAGCCCCAGCATTTT. Amino acid sequence: CASSLVTRGQPQHF.

CDR3 sequence (DNA): TGTGCCAGCAGCTTGGCAGGGGGCGGGAACACTGAAGCTTTCTTT. This sequence encodes CASSLAGGGNTEAFF. This rearrangement joins TRBV7-3 to TRBJ1-1, with 8 bases that match TRBD1. The V gene end was trimmed by 3 bases and the J gene end by 1 base; junction bases not matched to a gene: 4. Germline CDR1 is SGHTA and CDR2 is FQGTGA. This CDR3 comprises 15 residues.

The chain has TRBV27 and TRBJ1-5; D call uncertain. Germline values: CDR1 MNHEY, CDR2 SMNVEV (reference sequence). The CDR3 covers 15 residues. Trimming shortened V by 7 bases and J by 0 bases, and 13 bases separated the two germline ends. CDR3 sequence (DNA): TGTGCCAGCAAGCTCGGAACGGGTAGCAATCAGCCCCAGCATTTT. It is translated as CASKLGTGSNQPQHF.

The V and J genes are TRBV20-1 and TRBJ2-1; D may be TRBD1 (6 bases). Germline V CDR1 and CDR2: DFQATT, SNEGSKA (reference sequence). The CDR3 runs to 11 residues. Trimming took off 6 bases at V and 9 bases at J, with 12 bases between the two ends. The CDR3 region has the DNA TGCAGTGCCACCAGGGGCGGTGAGCAGTTCTTC. This sequence encodes CSATRGGEQFF.

The chain joins TRBV5-4 to TRBJ2-2, with 7 bases matching TRBD2. The CDR3 is made up of 15 amino acids. Germline CDR1 reads SGHNT; CDR2 reads YYREEE (reference sequence). The V segment lost 0 bases and the J segment 4 bases; nucleotides outside the gene matches: 3. The CDR3 sequence is CASSLDSGRTGELFF. The CDR3 region has the DNA TGTGCCAGCAGCTTGGATAGCGGGCGCACCGGGGAGCTGTTTTTT.

The chain joins TRBV20-1 to TRBJ2-1, with TRBD2 matching 9 bases. The ends lost 6 bases at V and 9 bases at J; junction bases unmatched: 6. This CDR3 region has 12 residues. Germline-derived CDR1 and CDR2 are DFQATT and SNEGSKA (reference sequence). The CDR3 here is CSASSGSSEQFF. DNA of the CDR3: TGCAGTGCGAGTAGCGGGAGTAGTGAGCAGTTCTTC.

In DNA, the CDR3 is TGCAGTGCTAGTACGACAGCCCGGGTGACCCAGTACTTC. It codes for CSASTTARVTQYF. The V gene is TRBV20-1, the J gene TRBJ2-5, with a possible D match to TRBD1 (5 bases). The CDR3 is made up of 13 amino acids. V lost 3 bases and J lost 7, with 15 bases in between. In germline, CDR1 is DFQATT, CDR2 SNEGSKA (reference sequence).

The CDR3 sequence: CASSSGGVSDTQYF. The CDR3 nucleotides read TGTGCCAGCAGTTCGGGAGGAGTGTCTGATACGCAGTATTTT. V is TRBV28 and J is TRBJ2-3; 7 positions agree with TRBD2. Germline V gene sequence: CDR1 MDHEN, CDR2 SYDVKM. This CDR3 region has 14 residues. The J segment lost 6 bases and the V segment lost 4 bases, leaving 7 bases of the junction unmatched.

J is TRBJ2-7 and V is TRBV5-6, with D maybe TRBD2 (5 bases). The CDR3 runs to 13 residues. CDR1 SGHDT and CDR2 YYEEEE come from the germline V gene. With 2 bases removed from V and 7 bases from J, the gap between germline ends came to 13 bases. This CDR3 is CASSLQLSGEQYF. In DNA form, the CDR3 reads TGTGCCAGCAGCTTACAATTGTCGGGAGAGCAGTACTTC.

The chain links TRBV7-6 to TRBJ1-2, with D possibly TRBD1 on 5 matching bases. The CDR3 consists of 14 residues. In germline, CDR1 is SGHVS, CDR2 FNYEAQ. V lost 3 bases to trimming and J lost 14 bases, with 22 bases between them. The CDR3 DNA is TGTGCCAGCAGCTTGCGACAGACCGCCGGAGAAAAAACCTTC. Its translation: CASSLRQTAGEKTF.

V and J are TRBV9 and TRBJ2-5, with TRBD2 identical over 8 bases. The CDR3 runs to 15 residues. V trimming: 4 bases; J trimming: 3 bases; junction bases outside the gene matches: 8. The germline gives CDR1 SGDLS, CDR2 YYNGEE. The CDR3 loop is CASSSHPGGEETQYF. The CDR3 DNA reads as TGTGCCAGCAGCTCTCACCCGGGGGGGGAAGAGACCCAGTACTTC.

This chain uses TRBV29-1 with TRBJ2-3; 13 bases fit TRBD2. This CDR3 contains 14 residues. Germline CDR1 SQVTM, CDR2 ANQGSEA. V was clipped by 5 bases and J by 4 bases; unmatched bases: 3. CDR3 bases: TGCAGCGTTAAAGGACTAGCGGGAGCAGATACGCAGTATTTT. It is translated as CSVKGLAGADTQYF.

V gene TRBV2 combines with J gene TRBJ2-5, with TRBD2 matching over 7 bases. Per germline, CDR1 SNHLY and CDR2 FYNNEI. The junction had 5 bases not matched to a gene; V was cut back by 7 bases and J by 3 bases. This CDR3 has 13 residues. The DNA for the CDR3 is TGTGCCAGCATCGGGGCGGGAGAAGAGACCCAGTACTTC. Translated, it gives CASIGAGEETQYF.

The chain recombines TRBV2 with TRBJ2-7, with 8 bases identical to TRBD1. The CDR3 runs 16 residues. Germline V gives CDR1 SNHLY, CDR2 FYNNEI. V lost 6 bases, J lost 3 bases, and 13 bases stayed unmatched. DNA of the CDR3: TGTGCCAGCAGGCGCCGGGCAGGGGGCGTTAGCTACGAGCAGTACTTC. Its translation: CASRRRAGGVSYEQYF.

The genes are TRBV7-9 and TRBJ1-2; tentative D call: TRBD1 (6 bases). The V gene's germline CDR1 is SEHNR and CDR2 FQNEAQ (reference sequence). Trimming pared 0 bases from V and 8 bases from J, leaving 28 bases between. This CDR3 comprises 19 residues. CDR3 bases: TGTGCCAGCAGCTTAGCGCTTGGGACAAAGGACTTTGTTGGGCTGGGCTACACCTTC. Protein: CASSLALGTKDFVGLGYTF.

This chain connects TRBV19 to TRBJ1-6; possible D gene TRBD1, 5 bases. From germline, CDR1 is LNHDA and CDR2 SQIVND (reference sequence). Deletions cut 8 bases from V and 6 bases from J, with 11 bases between. The CDR3 is 13 amino acids. CDR3 sequence reads: CASRGTANSPLHF. CDR3 coding DNA: TGTGCCAGTCGCGGGACGGCTAATTCACCCCTCCACTTT. The entire variable domain, with the rest obtained from reference TRBV19 and TRBJ1-6, is as follows: DGGITQSPKYLFRKEGQNVTLSCEQNLNHDAMYWYRQDPGQGLRLIYYSQIVNDFQKGDIAEGYSVSREKKESFPLTVTSAQKNPTAFYLCASRGTANSPLHFGNGTRLTVT.

This chain connects TRBV19 to TRBJ2-3; D is possibly TRBD2 (5 bases). V was cut by 4 bases and J by 6 bases, with 17 bases left in between. This CDR3 contains 15 residues. Germline CDR1 and CDR2: LNHDA and SQIVND (reference sequence). The CDR3 sequence: CASSTRRSRGDTQYF. CDR3 bases: TGTGCCAGTAGTACTAGGCGGTCCCGAGGGGATACGCAGTATTTT.

The chain joins TRBV7-9 to TRBJ1-1, with a tentative D call TRBD1 (6 bases). V was shortened by 6 bases and J by 0 bases, with 17 bases between the two germline ends. This CDR3 has 16 residues. Germline CDR1 is SEHNR and CDR2 is FQNEAQ (reference sequence). The CDR3 sequence: CASSHRQGLLNTEAFF. CDR3 sequence (DNA): TGTGCCAGCAGTCATCGCCAGGGGCTTTTGAACACTGAAGCTTTCTTT.

The V and J genes are TRBV9 and TRBJ1-2, with 8 bases that match TRBD1. CDR3 length: 14 amino acids. Per the germline V gene, CDR1 is SGDLS and CDR2 is YYNGEE. V shed 3 bases, J shed 8 bases, and the junction held 9 bases outside the gene matches. The CDR3 sequence: CASSAGGQGGGYTF. CDR3 in DNA: TGTGCCAGCAGCGCCGGTGGACAGGGAGGAGGCTACACCTTC.

This sequence joins TRBV27 and TRBJ1-5; D remains unclear. V was pared by 2 bases and J by 3 bases, with 8 bases between. This CDR3 region has 14 residues. Germline CDR1 is MNHEY and CDR2 is SMNVEV (reference sequence). The CDR3 sequence is CASSLGRVNQPQHF. CDR3 nucleotides: TGTGCCAGCAGTTTAGGGCGAGTCAATCAGCCCCAGCATTTT.

This rearrangement joins TRBV3-1 (or the pseudogene TRBV3-2) to TRBJ2-3; tentatively, D is TRBD2 (5 bases). V lost 0 bases to trimming and J lost 8 bases, with 9 bases between them. Germline CDR1 is LGHDT and CDR2 is YNNKEL (reference sequence). CDR3 length equals 13 residues. This chain's CDR3 is CASSQDVEGTQYF. The CDR3 DNA reads TGTGCCAGCAGCCAAGATGTCGAGGGTACGCAGTATTTT.